This entry lists 8 T cell receptor beta chains sequenced from one sample in a study of shared clonotypes between healthy human individuals. Some clones are missing from TCRdb's copy, which holds only in-frame ones; the method was immunoSEQ multiplex PCR. The data show some 490,000 clones, around 80% seen once. The sample consisted of PBMCs. The origin of the receptors is a woman aged 40 to 50 in good health. Some clones in this sample may be carry-over from other donors' samples.

This clone was detected only once. This sequence joins TRBV30 and TRBJ1-4; D perhaps matches TRBD1 (5 bases). Germline assignment: CDR1 GTSNPN and CDR2 SVGIG (reference sequence). Trimming took 5 bases from V and 0 from J, leaving 22 bases between them. The CDR3 has 18 amino acids. This CDR3 reads CAWERSTGLPATNEKLFF. The CDR3 bases are TGTGCCTGGGAACGCAGCACGGGGCTTCCTGCAACTAATGAAAAACTGTTTTTT.

This chain connects TRBV9 to TRBJ2-2, with D unclear. This CDR3 has 14 amino acids. CDR1 is SGDLS, CDR2 YYNGEE, per germline. Trimming pared 3 bases from V and 1 base from J, leaving 7 bases between. Here the CDR3 reads CASSARLNTGELFF. The CDR3 DNA reads as TGTGCCAGCAGCGCCCGGTTGAACACCGGGGAGCTGTTTTTT.

The V call is TRBV27, the J call TRBJ2-7, with TRBD2 matching over 7 bases. CDR3 size: 14 residues. The germline CDR1 and CDR2 sequences are MNHEY and SMNVEV (reference sequence). After removal of 3 bases from V and 2 bases from J, the junction contained 4 bases not matched to a gene. DNA of the CDR3: TGTGCCAGCAGTTTGTCGGGGGGTCCCTACGAGCAGTACTTC. Protein product: CASSLSGGPYEQYF.

Only a few counts were recorded for this clone. The same CDR3 arises from other DNA sequences in this sample as well. This chain joins TRBV18 and TRBJ1-1, with D hard to call. Germline loops: CDR1 KGHSH, CDR2 LQKENI. This CDR3 has 12 amino acids. Trimming removed 3 bases at V and 1 base at J, with 3 bases between. CDR3 DNA sequence: TGTGCCAGCTCACCCGGGAACACTGAAGCTTTCTTT. Translation gives CASSPGNTEAFF.

This chain connects TRBV9 to TRBJ2-1, with D maybe TRBD1 (6 bases). V was pared by 3 bases and J by 5 bases, with 18 bases between. The V gene's germline CDR1 is SGDLS and CDR2 YYNGEE. The CDR3 is 16 residues long. The DNA for the CDR3 is TGTGCCAGCAGCGGGGGGCTGTACTCCGCTGACAATGAGCAGTTCTTC. This encodes CASSGGLYSADNEQFF.

This clone showed up just a few times. The genes are TRBV7-3 and TRBJ1-1, with a tentative D call TRBD1 (5 bases). The germline CDR1 and CDR2 sequences are SGHTA and FQGTGA. This CDR3 contains 13 residues. Trimming left V 4 bases short and J 1 base short, with 7 bases between. The CDR3, as DNA: TGTGCCAGCAGCTGGACACCGAACACTGAAGCTTTCTTT. It codes for CASSWTPNTEAFF.

This clone was observed a handful of times. The sample has other DNA sequences that encode this CDR3 too. V is TRBV5-6 and J is TRBJ2-7; 10 bases match TRBD2. Germline trimming cut 0 bases from V and 2 bases from J; bases unmatched to any gene: 2. The CDR3 totals 15 residues. Germline CDR1 reads SGHDT; CDR2 reads YYEEEE. The CDR3 sequence is CASSLGLAGAYEQYF. The CDR3, as DNA: TGTGCCAGCAGCTTGGGTCTAGCGGGAGCCTACGAGCAGTACTTC.

About this clone: The same CDR3 also results from other DNA sequences found in this sample. This chain uses TRBV30 with TRBJ2-2, with D unclear. This CDR3 is 15 amino acids long. Trimming cost V 3 bases and J 6 bases, with 17 bases left between them. Germline V gene data show CDR1 as GTSNPN and CDR2 as SVGIG (reference sequence). CDR3 region: CAWSVGRAHSGELFF. The CDR3 DNA reads TGTGCCTGGAGCGTGGGAAGGGCACACTCCGGGGAGCTGTTTTTT.